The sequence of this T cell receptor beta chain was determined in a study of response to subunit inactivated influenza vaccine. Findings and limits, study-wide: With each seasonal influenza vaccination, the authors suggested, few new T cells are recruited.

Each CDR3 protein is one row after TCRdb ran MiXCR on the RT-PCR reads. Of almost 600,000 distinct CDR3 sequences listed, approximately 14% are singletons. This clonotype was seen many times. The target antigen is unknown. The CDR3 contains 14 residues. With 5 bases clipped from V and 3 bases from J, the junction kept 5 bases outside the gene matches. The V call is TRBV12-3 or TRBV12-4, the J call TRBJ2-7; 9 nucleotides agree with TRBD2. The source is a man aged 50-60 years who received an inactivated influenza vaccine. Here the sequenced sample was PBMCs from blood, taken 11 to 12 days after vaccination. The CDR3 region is CASSPGLAVYEQYF. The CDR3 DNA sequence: TGTGCCAGCAGTCCGGGACTAGCTGTCTACGAGCAGTACTTC.